These T cell receptor beta chains were read from a single sample in a study of blood T cell repertoires in COVID-19. Method: immunoSEQ multiplex PCR; TCRdb's copy keeps in-frame clones and lacks some. This sample yields 150,000 or so clones, of which roughly nine tenths are seen a single time; less than 5% belongs to the top ten. Sequencing used PBMCs or T cells enriched from blood (not recorded which). These TCRs come from a woman aged 35 to 49 who had been exposed to COVID-19. CDR3s include the opening cysteine and the closing phenylalanine or tryptophan. The D gene is left open where the match is weak. Expanded clones get a size class; other rows say once, few or many, or leave the size out.

TGTGCCAGCAGCTTAGGTCTTATGGGGGGTCTCTATGGCTACACCTTC,CASSLGLMGGLYGYTF,.,.,TRBV11-2,TRBJ1-2
TGTGCCAGCAGCCAAGCTGGGCCTAACCACGGGGGGGATACGCAGTATTTT,CASSQAGPNHGGDTQYF,TRBD2,.,TRBV4-2,TRBJ2-3
TGTGCCAGCCATCCGACACGAACCTCCTACGAGCAGTACTTC,CASHPTRTSYEQYF,.,.,TRBV6-5,TRBJ2-7
TGCGCCAGCAGCTTGACGACTAGTAATAAGAACACAGATACGCAGTATTTT,CASSLTTSNKNTDTQYF,.,.,TRBV5-1,TRBJ2-3
TGTGCCAGCAGTTTAGGGACTAACACCGGGGAGCTGTTTTTT,CASSLGTNTGELFF,.,.,TRBV27,TRBJ2-2
TGTGCCAGCAGCTTAATGGACAGGGGGCATAATATATATGGCTACACCTTC,CASSLMDRGHNIYGYTF,TRBD1,.,TRBV7-8,TRBJ1-2
TGTGCCAGCAGTGACCAGGGCGAGACCCAGTACTTC,CASSDQGETQYF,.,.,TRBV6-1,TRBJ2-5
TGTGCCAGCACCCCCGCGGGTAAAGGAACAGATACGCAGTATTTT,CASTPAGKGTDTQYF,.,.,TRBV28,TRBJ2-3
TGTGCCAGCTCACCGCCTTCCCAGGGGCCGGACACCATATATTTT,CASSPPSQGPDTIYF,.,.,TRBV18,TRBJ1-3
TGTGCCAGTAGTATAGGACAGGGTTACAATGAGCAGTTCTTC,CASSIGQGYNEQFF,TRBD1,.,TRBV19,TRBJ2-1
TGTGCCAGCAGCTTTACCGGGACAGGGACATACGAGCAGTACTTC,CASSFTGTGTYEQYF,TRBD1,.,TRBV7-2,TRBJ2-7
TGCGCCAGCAGTTCCAGGGCTAATTCACCCCTCCACTTT,CASSSRANSPLHF,.,.,TRBV4-3,TRBJ1-6
TGTGCCAGCGGAACAGGGGGTGGCGTGGAGACCCAGTACTTC,CASGTGGGVETQYF,TRBD1,.,TRBV9,TRBJ2-5
TGTGCCAGCAGATCGGGTAGCTTCGATGAGCAGTTCTTC,CASRSGSFDEQFF,.,.,TRBV7-2,TRBJ2-1
TGTGCCAGCAGCTCCCGGACAGGGGGCGGCACAGATACGCAGTATTTT,CASSSRTGGGTDTQYF,TRBD1,.,TRBV7-2,TRBJ2-3
TGTGCCACCCTGGGCCAACAGGGGATATTAACTGAAGCTTTCTTT,CATLGQQGILTEAFF,TRBD1,.,TRBV10-3,TRBJ1-1
TGCAGCGCGTTAGCGGGGAACGCCTACGAGCAGTACTTC,CSALAGNAYEQYF,TRBD2,.,TRBV29-1,TRBJ2-7
TGTGCCAGCAGCTTAGCGGGACAGAGGCAAGAGACCCAGTACTTC,CASSLAGQRQETQYF,.,.,TRBV7-3,TRBJ2-5
TGCGCCAGCAGTGCGGGAGGTGGTCAAGAGACCCAGTACTTC,CASSAGGGQETQYF,TRBD2,.,TRBV10-1,TRBJ2-5
TGTGCCAGCAGCCCACTCCCTGCAGGACAGGTCCTCACAGATACGCAGTATTTT,CASSPLPAGQVLTDTQYF,TRBD1,.,TRBV7-2,TRBJ2-3
TGCGCCAGCAGCCCACCGACAGGACCTGACTCCTACGAGCAGTACTTC,CASSPPTGPDSYEQYF,.,.,TRBV5-1,TRBJ2-7
TGTGCTACCGCGGCAGGCACAGATACGCAGTATTTT,CATAAGTDTQYF,.,once,TRBV12-5,TRBJ2-3
TGTGCCAGCAGCGTAGGTCAAGCGGGAGCCACAGATACGCAGTATTTT,CASSVGQAGATDTQYF,TRBD2,.,TRBV9,TRBJ2-3
TGTGCCAGTAGTATGATCAGGGCCAAATTACCAAACTATGGCTACACCTTC,CASSMIRAKLPNYGYTF,.,once,TRBV19,TRBJ1-2
TGTGCCACCAGTGATTTTCAGGGTACCCAGCATTTT,CATSDFQGTQHF,.,few,TRBV24-1,TRBJ1-5
TGTGCCAGCAGCTACGTCCTAGCGGGAGATGGCACAGATACGCAGTATTTT,CASSYVLAGDGTDTQYF,TRBD2,once,TRBV7-9,TRBJ2-3
TGCGCCAGCAGCTTGGGACAGGGATTTTCCTACGAGCAGTACTTC,CASSLGQGFSYEQYF,TRBD1,once,TRBV5-1,TRBJ2-7
TGTGCCAGCAGCTTGCGGGAGTCTTACACCGGGGAGCTGTTTTTT,CASSLRESYTGELFF,TRBD2,.,TRBV7-8,TRBJ2-2
TGTGCCAGCAGTGAACTGTACACAGATACGCAGTATTTT,CASSELYTDTQYF,.,.,TRBV25-1,TRBJ2-3
TGCGCCAGCAGTGCCGGACAGGTCTACACTGAAGCTTTCTTT,CASSAGQVYTEAFF,TRBD1,.,TRBV10-1,TRBJ1-1
TGCGCCAGCAGCCGAGACAGGGCGGAGACCCAGTACTTC,CASSRDRAETQYF,TRBD1,.,TRBV4-3,TRBJ2-5
TGTGCCAGCAGCGTAGCTGAGTGGCGGGGGGAATTATACGAGCAGTACTTC,CASSVAEWRGELYEQYF,TRBD2,.,TRBV9,TRBJ2-7
TGTGCCAGCAGCCAAACGGGACAGGGTCCCCTCTCCTACGAGCAGTACTTC,CASSQTGQGPLSYEQYF,TRBD1,.,TRBV3-1/TRBV3-2,TRBJ2-7
TGTGCCAGTGACTGCACAGATACGCAGTATTTT,CASDCTDTQYF,.,.,TRBV9,TRBJ2-3
TGTGCCAGCAGTCCCGGACAATTACCCTCTGGGGCCAACGTCCTGACTTTC,CASSPGQLPSGANVLTF,.,.,TRBV28,TRBJ2-6
TGTGCCAGCAGTTTATCCAGGGGGCTTGAAGCTTTCTTT,CASSLSRGLEAFF,TRBD1,.,TRBV27,TRBJ1-1
TGCAGCGTTGCCACTAGCGGGGGGATGAACACCGGGGAGCTGTTTTTT,CSVATSGGMNTGELFF,TRBD2,.,TRBV29-1,TRBJ2-2
TGCGCCAGCAGCGCGACAGAGAATCTACGAAAGCAGTACTTC,CASSATENLRKQYF,.,.,TRBV5-1,TRBJ2-7
TGTGCCAGCTCCAGGGCAGAGAGAAGCTATAATTCACCCCTCCACTTT,CASSRAERSYNSPLHF,.,.,TRBV28,TRBJ1-6
TGTGCTAGTGCCACTAGAGGGGGGGTGAACACTGAAGCTTTCTTT,CASATRGGVNTEAFF,.,.,TRBV12-5,TRBJ1-1
TGTGCCAGCAGCCAAACGGGGGTGCAAGAAAAACTGTTTTTT,CASSQTGVQEKLFF,.,.,TRBV5-5,TRBJ1-4
TGTGCCAGCAGTTTAGCAGGGGTGAGATCTGAAAAACTGTTTTTT,CASSLAGVRSEKLFF,.,.,TRBV28,TRBJ1-4
TGTGCCACCCATTCCCCAGGGAGGACTGAAGCTTTCTTT,CATHSPGRTEAFF,.,.,TRBV15,TRBJ1-1
TGTGCCAGCAGCTCGGGGAATAGCAATCAGCCCCAGCATTTT,CASSSGNSNQPQHF,.,.,TRBV5-6,TRBJ1-5
TGTGCCAGCAGCTTAGTCCGGGACAGGGGTTATAGCAATCAGCCCCAGCATTTT,CASSLVRDRGYSNQPQHF,TRBD1,.,TRBV7-9,TRBJ1-5
TGCGCCAGCAGCTTGGACTCAGGAAATCAGCCCCAGCATTTT,CASSLDSGNQPQHF,.,.,TRBV5-1,TRBJ1-5
TGTGCCAGTAGCATATCGGGTGTGGTCAATGAGCAGTTCTTC,CASSISGVVNEQFF,.,.,TRBV19,TRBJ2-1
TGTGCCAGCTCCGAGACTACAGGAAACACCATATATTTT,CASSETTGNTIYF,.,.,TRBV18,TRBJ1-3
TGCGCCAGCAGCTCAAGACTAGCGGGGGGGCTAGAGACCCAGTACTTC,CASSSRLAGGLETQYF,TRBD2,.,TRBV5-1,TRBJ2-5
TGTGCCAGCAGCTCCGGACAGGGGGCCTACACTGAAGCTTTCTTT,CASSSGQGAYTEAFF,TRBD1,.,TRBV5-6,TRBJ1-1
TGTGCCAGCAGTGTAGAAGCTAGCGCGCCCTACGAGCAGTACTTC,CASSVEASAPYEQYF,.,few,TRBV6-4,TRBJ2-7
TGTGCCAGCAGCAAGATGGGGAGCACTGAAGCTTTCTTT,CASSKMGSTEAFF,.,.,TRBV3-1/TRBV3-2,TRBJ1-1
TGTGCCAGCAGTGCCTCCGGGGGGGAAAAACTGTTTTTT,CASSASGGEKLFF,.,.,TRBV25-1,TRBJ1-4
TGTGCCAGCTGGAGGGCCCTCGAGCAGTACTTC,CASWRALEQYF,.,.,TRBV2,TRBJ2-7
TGCAGCGTTGTCTCATCGGGAAGTGAGTACAATGAGCAGTTCTTC,CSVVSSGSEYNEQFF,.,few,TRBV29-1,TRBJ2-1